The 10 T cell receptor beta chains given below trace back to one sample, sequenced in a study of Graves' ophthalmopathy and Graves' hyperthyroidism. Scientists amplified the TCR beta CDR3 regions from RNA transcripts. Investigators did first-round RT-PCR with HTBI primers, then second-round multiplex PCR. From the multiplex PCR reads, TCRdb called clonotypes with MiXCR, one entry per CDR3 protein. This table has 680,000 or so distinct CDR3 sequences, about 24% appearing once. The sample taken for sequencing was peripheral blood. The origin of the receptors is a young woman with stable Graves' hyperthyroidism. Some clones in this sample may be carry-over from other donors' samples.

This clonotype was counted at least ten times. CDR3 protein: CAISDNRANTEAFF. The CDR3 DNA sequence: TGTGCCATCAGTGACAACAGAGCGAACACTGAAGCTTTCTTT. The J gene is TRBJ1-1, the V gene TRBV10-3, with D hard to call. The germline gives CDR1 ENHRY, CDR2 SYGVKD. V was pared by 3 bases and J by 1 base, with 9 bases between. The length of the CDR3 is 14 residues.

The CDR3: CAIPSGRNQPQHF. Written as DNA, the CDR3 is TGTGCCATCCCATCGGGTCGCAATCAGCCCCAGCATTTT. The rearrangement joins TRBV6-1 to TRBJ1-5; D unresolved. Germline loops: CDR1 MNHNS, CDR2 SASEGT. V lost 10 bases and J 2 bases, leaving 12 bases between the germline ends. The CDR3 is 13 amino acids.

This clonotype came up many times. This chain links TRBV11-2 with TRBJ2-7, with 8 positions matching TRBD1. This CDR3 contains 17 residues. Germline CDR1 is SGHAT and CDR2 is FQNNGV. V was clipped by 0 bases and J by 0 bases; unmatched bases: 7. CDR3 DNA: TGTGCCAGCAGCTTAGACGAGACAGGGGCATCCTCCTACGAGCAGTACTTC. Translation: CASSLDETGASSYEQYF. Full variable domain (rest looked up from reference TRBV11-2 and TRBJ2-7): EAGVAQSPRYKIIEKRQSVAFWCNPISGHATLYWYQQILGQGPKLLIQFQNNGVVDDSQLPKDRFSAERLKGVDSTLKIQPAKLEDSAVYLCASSLDETGASSYEQYFGPGTRLTVT.

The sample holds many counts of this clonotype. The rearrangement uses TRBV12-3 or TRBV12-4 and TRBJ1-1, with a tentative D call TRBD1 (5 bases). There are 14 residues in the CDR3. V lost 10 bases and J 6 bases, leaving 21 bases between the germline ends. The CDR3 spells CATGVGGVVAEAFF. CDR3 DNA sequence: TGTGCCACCGGAGTGGGGGGGGTGGTTGCTGAAGCTTTCTTT.

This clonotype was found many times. As DNA, the CDR3 is TGCAGTGCTAGAAGGGACAGGGGGGGCAATCAGCCCCAGCATTTT. It encodes CSARRDRGGNQPQHF. The chain has TRBV20-1 and TRBJ1-5, with TRBD1 matching over 11 bases. The trim removed 2 bases at V and 2 bases at J, leaving 2 bases unmatched. The CDR3 runs 15 residues. CDR1 and CDR2 from the germline V gene are DFQATT and SNEGSKA (reference sequence).

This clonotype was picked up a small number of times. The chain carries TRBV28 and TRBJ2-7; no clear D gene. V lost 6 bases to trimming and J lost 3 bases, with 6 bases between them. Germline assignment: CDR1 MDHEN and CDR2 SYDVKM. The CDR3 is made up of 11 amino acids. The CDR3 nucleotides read TGTGCCAGCAGCAATATCTACGAGCAGTACTTC. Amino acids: CASSNIYEQYF.

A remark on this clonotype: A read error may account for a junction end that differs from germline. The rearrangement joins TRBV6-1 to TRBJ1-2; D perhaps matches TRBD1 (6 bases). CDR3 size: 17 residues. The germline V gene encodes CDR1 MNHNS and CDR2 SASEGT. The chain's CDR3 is CTSSEAPGRGRNYGYTF. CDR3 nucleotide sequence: TGTACCAGCAGTGAAGCCCCCGGCAGGGGACGTAACTATGGCTACACCTTC.

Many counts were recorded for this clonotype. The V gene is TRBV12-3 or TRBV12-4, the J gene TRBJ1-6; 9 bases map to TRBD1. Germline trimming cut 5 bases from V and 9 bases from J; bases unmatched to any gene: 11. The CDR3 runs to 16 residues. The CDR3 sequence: CASSTKTGGVFSPLHF. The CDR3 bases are TGTGCCAGCAGTACGAAGACAGGGGGGGTTTTTTCACCCCTCCACTTT.

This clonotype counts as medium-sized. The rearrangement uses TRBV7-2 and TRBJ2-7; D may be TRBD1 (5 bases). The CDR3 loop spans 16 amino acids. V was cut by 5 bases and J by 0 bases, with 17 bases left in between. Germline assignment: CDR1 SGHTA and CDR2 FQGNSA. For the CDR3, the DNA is TGTGCCAGCAGCGCCCCACAACAGGACCCCTCCTACGAGCAGTACTTC. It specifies CASSAPQQDPSYEQYF.

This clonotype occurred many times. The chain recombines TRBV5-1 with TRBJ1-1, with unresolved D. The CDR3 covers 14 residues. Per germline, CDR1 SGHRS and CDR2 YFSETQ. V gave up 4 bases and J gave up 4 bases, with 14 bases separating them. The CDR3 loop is CASSTDWGGTEAFF. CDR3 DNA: TGCGCCAGCAGCACGGATTGGGGTGGCACTGAAGCTTTCTTT.